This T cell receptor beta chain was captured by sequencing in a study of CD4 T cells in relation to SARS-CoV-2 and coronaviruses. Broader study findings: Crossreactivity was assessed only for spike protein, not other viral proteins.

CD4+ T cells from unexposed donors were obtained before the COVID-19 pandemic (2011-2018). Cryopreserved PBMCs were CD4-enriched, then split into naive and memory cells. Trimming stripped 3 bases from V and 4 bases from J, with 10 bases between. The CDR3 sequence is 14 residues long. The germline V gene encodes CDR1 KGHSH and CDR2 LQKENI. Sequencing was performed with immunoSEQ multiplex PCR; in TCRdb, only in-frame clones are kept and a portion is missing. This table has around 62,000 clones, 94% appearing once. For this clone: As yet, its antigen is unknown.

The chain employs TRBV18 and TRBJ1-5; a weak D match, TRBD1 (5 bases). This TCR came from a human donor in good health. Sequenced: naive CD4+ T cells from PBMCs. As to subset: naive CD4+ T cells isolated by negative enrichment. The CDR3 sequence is CASSPAGGNQPQHF. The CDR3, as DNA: TGTGCCAGCTCACCGGCCGGGGGAAATCAGCCCCAGCATTTT.